The clone carrying this T cell receptor (beta chain) was found many times. Antigen unknown. Using RNA transcripts as the source, TCR beta CDR3 regions were amplified. First-round RT-PCR targeting the TCR CDR3 was performed with the HTBI primer set. One entry per CDR3 protein results from TCRdb running MiXCR on the multiplex PCR reads. The sample includes about 270,000 distinct CDR3 sequences, approximately 21% seen only once; the top ten take under 65%. These data come from a study of T cells in Graves' hyperthyroidism and ophthalmopathy. Study conclusions and caveats: Stable hyperthyroidism and ophthalmopathy were separated using 13 V-J signatures.

Deletions cut 4 bases from V and 7 bases from J, with 20 bases between. The CDR3 extends over 16 amino acids. Germline V lookup: CDR1 MNHNS, CDR2 SASEGT. The chain uses TRBV6-1 and TRBJ2-1, with a possible D match to TRBD2 (5 bases). The sequenced sample consisted of blood. The clonotype originates from a man aged 25-40 years with Graves' ophthalmopathy. CDR3 region: CASSGISGRNPNEQFF. DNA for the CDR3: TGTGCCAGCAGTGGAATAAGTGGGAGAAATCCGAATGAGCAGTTCTTC.